The rows below give T cell receptor beta chains drawn from one sample of a study of CD8 T cells in ankylosing spondylitis. Each CDR3 protein is one row after TCRdb ran MiXCR on the 5' RACE reads. This table holds around 490,000 distinct CDR3 sequences, roughly 5.3% found once. Sequenced material: blood, either unsorted or a sorted T cell fraction (not recorded which). The receptors were sampled from a male donor with ankylosing spondylitis. CDR3s include the opening cysteine and the closing phenylalanine or tryptophan. The D gene is left open where the match is weak. Expanded clones are given a class, and other clones once, few, many or no size at all.

D gene | clone size | J gene | V gene | CDR3 protein | CDR3 DNA
NA | many | TRBJ2-5 | TRBV20-1 | CSASYPGDVTQYF | TGCAGTGCTAGTTATCCCGGGGACGTGACCCAGTACTTC
NA | many | TRBJ2-7 | TRBV20-1 | CSARHTYEQYF | TGCAGTGCTAGACACACCTACGAGCAGTACTTC
NA | many | TRBJ2-1 | TRBV12-3/TRBV12-4 | CASSSGGGLEQFF | TGTGCCAGCAGTTCTGGGGGCGGGCTTGAGCAGTTCTTC
TRBD1 | NA | TRBJ2-6 | TRBV10-3 | CAIRRGTGGFANVLTF | TGTGCCATCAGGAGAGGGACAGGAGGGTTTGCCAACGTCCTGACTTTC
NA | many | TRBJ2-3 | TRBV12-3/TRBV12-4 | CASSPETGYTDTQYF | TGTGCCAGCAGTCCTGAGACAGGCTACACAGATACGCAGTATTTT
TRBD2 | many | TRBJ2-1 | TRBV7-9 | CASSLVASGRYNEQFF | TGTGCCAGCAGCTTAGTGGCTAGCGGGAGGTACAATGAGCAGTTCTTC
TRBD1 | NA | TRBJ2-1 | TRBV7-3 | CASRPTGGSYNEQFF | TGTGCCAGCAGACCGACAGGGGGCTCCTACAATGAGCAGTTCTTC
TRBD1 | many | TRBJ2-7 | TRBV18 | CASSQDRNEQYF | TGTGCCAGCTCACAGGACAGGAACGAGCAGTACTTC
NA | many | TRBJ2-2 | TRBV5-1 | CASSRGLGQLAGELFF | TGCGCCAGCAGCCGGGGGTTGGGACAGCTCGCCGGGGAGCTGTTTTTT
NA | NA | TRBJ2-3 | TRBV10-3 | CAISGPPGTQYF | TGTGCCATCAGTGGACCGCCAGGTACGCAGTATTTT
NA | many | TRBJ2-1 | TRBV6-1 | CASTTDQIYNEQFF | TGTGCCAGCACCACAGATCAGATCTACAATGAGCAGTTCTTC
TRBD1 | many | TRBJ1-2 | TRBV5-6 | CASSYTGGDYGYTF | TGTGCCAGCAGCTACACAGGGGGCGACTATGGCTACACCTTC
TRBD1 | many | TRBJ1-6 | TRBV20-1 | CSARDRDSLLPLHF | TGCAGTGCTAGAGACCGGGACAGTCTTTTGCCCCTCCACTTT
NA | many | TRBJ1-5 | TRBV20-1 | CSARLEGLENQPQHF | TGCAGTGCTAGATTAGAGGGGTTGGAGAATCAGCCCCAGCATTTT
NA | many | TRBJ2-7 | TRBV5-1 | CASSFGSQVYYEQYF | TGCGCCAGCAGCTTCGGGAGTCAAGTTTACTACGAGCAGTACTTC
NA | many | TRBJ1-5 | TRBV4-3 | CASSQGTANQPQHF | TGCGCCAGCAGCCAGGGGACGGCCAATCAGCCCCAGCATTTT
NA | many | TRBJ1-6 | TRBV15 | CATSRDLSRGNSPLHF | TGTGCCACCAGCAGAGATCTATCCAGAGGGAATTCACCCCTCCACTTT
TRBD1 | few | TRBJ2-1 | TRBV11-2 | CASSTKLNHRGPYNEQFF | TGTGCCAGCAGCACGAAACTTAACCACAGGGGGCCCTACAATGAGCAGTTCTTC
NA | many | TRBJ1-3 | TRBV20-1 | CSANWGGGNTIYF | TGCAGTGCTAATTGGGGTGGTGGAAACACCATATATTTT
NA | many | TRBJ1-2 | TRBV5-5 | CASTSAQNYGYTF | TGTGCCAGCACCTCCGCCCAGAACTATGGCTACACCTTC
TRBD1 | many | TRBJ2-1 | TRBV6-1 | CASSRTGGAGNEQFF | TGTGCCAGCAGTAGGACAGGGGGCGCCGGGAATGAGCAGTTCTTC
TRBD1 | few | TRBJ2-3 | TRBV28 | CASSRNRGVADTQYF | TGTGCCAGCAGTCGTAACAGGGGGGTGGCAGATACGCAGTATTTT
NA | many | TRBJ2-3 | TRBV12-5 | CASGTGFFTDTQYF | TGTGCTAGTGGAACAGGTTTTTTCACAGATACGCAGTATTTT
TRBD1 | many | TRBJ2-5 | TRBV2 | CASMDRGETQYF | TGTGCCAGCATGGACAGGGGGGAGACCCAGTACTTC
NA | many | TRBJ2-7 | TRBV6-2/TRBV6-3 | CASSYVGTPGLGYEQYF | TGTGCCAGCAGTTACGTTGGGACACCCGGGTTGGGCTACGAGCAGTACTTC
NA | many | TRBJ2-2 | TRBV12-3/TRBV12-4 | CASSLSSITNTGELFF | TGTGCCAGCAGTTTGTCCAGCATAACGAACACCGGGGAGCTGTTTTTT
NA | many | TRBJ2-1 | TRBV24-1 | CATSAWDGGRDEQFF | TGTGCCACCAGTGCCTGGGATGGAGGACGCGATGAGCAGTTCTTC
TRBD1 | many | TRBJ1-3 | TRBV10-3 | CATDRGPSGNTIYF | TGTGCCACGGACAGGGGTCCCTCTGGAAACACCATATATTTT
TRBD2 | NA | TRBJ2-1 | TRBV3-1 | CASSPLGAGDREQFF | TGTGCCAGCAGCCCCCTCGGGGCGGGAGACCGGGAGCAGTTCTTC
NA | many | TRBJ2-2 | TRBV29-1 | CSVVREAGELFF | TGCAGCGTTGTGAGGGAGGCCGGGGAGCTGTTTTTT
TRBD2 | NA | TRBJ2-7 | TRBV20-1 | CSAYLAGHYEQYF | TGCAGTGCTTATCTAGCGGGCCACTACGAGCAGTACTTC
NA | few | TRBJ2-7 | TRBV28 | CASSPSPRDARNQQYF | TGTGCCAGCAGTCCCTCCCCTAGGGACGCCCGGAACCAGCAGTACTTC
NA | many | TRBJ2-3 | TRBV28 | CASSLSQPGTDTQYF | TGTGCCAGCAGTTTGTCCCAACCGGGCACAGATACGCAGTATTTT
TRBD1 | few | TRBJ2-2 | TRBV18 | CASSPMTGQATTGELFF | TGTGCCAGCTCACCCATGACGGGACAGGCGACCACCGGGGAGCTGTTTTTT
TRBD2 | NA | TRBJ2-7 | TRBV5-4 | CASRAGTSGTYEQYF | TGTGCCAGCAGGGCCGGGACTAGCGGAACCTACGAGCAGTACTTC
NA | NA | TRBJ2-7 | TRBV6-1 | CASSEPHWEQYF | TGTGCCAGCAGTGAACCCCACTGGGAGCAGTACTTC
NA | many | TRBJ1-3 | TRBV4-1 | CASSQEGGNTIYF | TGCGCCAGCAGCCAAGAAGGAGGAAACACCATATATTTT
NA | many | TRBJ1-5 | TRBV5-6 | CASSHFKGAGVGQPQHF | TGTGCCAGCAGCCACTTCAAAGGGGCCGGGGTAGGGCAGCCCCAGCATTTT
TRBD1 | few | TRBJ1-2 | TRBV20-1 | CSARGQGRGGYTF | TGCAGTGCAAGGGGACAGGGCAGGGGTGGCTACACCTTC
NA | NA | TRBJ2-5 | TRBV28 | CASSLSGPLETQYF | TGTGCCAGCAGTTTATCCGGTCCTCTAGAGACCCAGTACTTC
NA | many | TRBJ2-1 | TRBV9 | CASSVEGQRSYKFF | TGTGCCAGCAGCGTAGAAGGACAGCGAAGTTATAAGTTCTTC
NA | many | TRBJ1-6 | TRBV7-2 | CASSVSRGNSPLHF | TGTGCCAGCAGCGTAAGCAGGGGCAATTCACCCCTCCACTTT
NA | many | TRBJ2-3 | TRBV29-1 | CSDQRGATDTQYF | TGCAGCGACCAGCGCGGTGCTACAGATACGCAGTATTTT
TRBD1 | many | TRBJ2-2 | TRBV10-2 | CATKWDSSTGELFF | TGCGCCACTAAGTGGGACAGTAGCACCGGGGAGCTGTTTTTT
TRBD1 | few | TRBJ2-5 | TRBV9 | CASSIPGQGEETQYF | TGTGCCAGCAGCATTCCGGGACAGGGTGAAGAGACCCAGTACTTC
NA | many | TRBJ1-1 | TRBV3-1 | CASSQFQGGTEAFF | TGTGCCAGCAGCCAATTTCAGGGTGGCACTGAAGCTTTCTTT
NA | many | TRBJ1-2 | TRBV7-2 | CASSLETGPPYGYTF | TGTGCCAGCAGCTTAGAAACAGGGCCTCCTTATGGCTACACCTTC
TRBD2 | many | TRBJ2-3 | TRBV5-1 | CASSLGLATDTQYF | TGCGCCAGCAGCTTGGGACTAGCGACAGATACGCAGTATTTT
TRBD1 | few | TRBJ2-7 | TRBV10-3 | CAIGQGSYEQYF | TGTGCCATCGGACAGGGGTCCTACGAGCAGTACTTC
TRBD1 | many | TRBJ1-1 | TRBV29-1 | CSVGQGASLNTEAFF | TGCAGCGTTGGGCAGGGGGCCAGCCTGAACACTGAAGCTTTCTTT
TRBD1 | NA | TRBJ2-1 | TRBV14 | CASSQDNRGYEQFF | TGTGCCAGCAGCCAAGACAACAGGGGGTATGAGCAGTTCTTC
NA | many | TRBJ1-1 | TRBV7-2 | CASSLAVWVEAFF | TGTGCCAGCAGCTTAGCGGTCTGGGTCGAAGCTTTCTTT
NA | many | TRBJ2-5 | TRBV10-3 | CAISQVEETQYF | TGTGCCATCAGTCAAGTGGAGGAGACCCAGTACTTC
NA | many | TRBJ1-1 | TRBV4-2 | CASSRDGDPQGEAFF | TGTGCCAGCAGCCGAGACGGGGACCCCCAAGGTGAAGCTTTCTTT
NA | NA | TRBJ2-1 | TRBV28 | CASSLADLEQFF | TGTGCCAGCAGTTTGGCGGATCTTGAGCAGTTCTTC
NA | many | TRBJ1-4 | TRBV29-1 | CSATGGATNEKLFF | TGCAGCGCGACCGGAGGCGCAACTAATGAAAAACTGTTTTTT
TRBD1 | many | TRBJ1-1 | TRBV4-2 | CASSQEGQGQAEAFF | TGTGCCAGCAGCCAAGAGGGACAGGGTCAAGCTGAAGCTTTCTTT
TRBD1 | many | TRBJ1-6 | TRBV12-3/TRBV12-4 | CASSPRQGKESSPLHF | TGTGCCAGCAGTCCGCGACAGGGAAAGGAAAGTTCACCCCTCCACTTT
NA | many | TRBJ2-7 | TRBV5-1 | CASTDSRLYYEQYF | TGCGCCAGCACTGACTCCCGCCTTTACTACGAGCAGTACTTC